This is a list of T cell receptor beta chains from one sample in a study of blood T cells in healthy people across ages. TCRdb ran MiXCR on the 5' RACE reads and lists one entry per CDR3 protein. The sample has more than 650,000 distinct CDR3 sequences; around a quarter are singletons. The data also belong to a second study, concerning T cells of mothers and their children.

Material: blood. These receptors came from a boy between 10 and 17 years old in good health. CDR3s include the opening cysteine and the closing phenylalanine or tryptophan. Each record gives: J gene, V gene, clone size, D gene, CDR3 DNA, CDR3 protein. The D gene is left open where the match is weak. A clone size is listed for some rows: how often the clone was seen (once, few, many), or a class if it is expanded.

>TRBJ2-7|TRBV12-3/TRBV12-4|.|TRBD1
TGTGCCAGCACCTCCCAGGACAGGGTAGGCTACGAGCAGTACTTC
CASTSQDRVGYEQYF
>TRBJ1-1|TRBV9|.|TRBD1
TGTGCCAGCAGTTACAGGGGCCTCGACACTGAAGCTTTCTTT
CASSYRGLDTEAFF
>TRBJ2-2|TRBV2|.|.
TGTGCCAGCACTGATGGGCAGCCGAACACCGGGGAGCTGTTTTTT
CASTDGQPNTGELFF
>TRBJ2-5|TRBV11-2|few|TRBD1
TGTGCCAGCAGCTTTGGGACAGGGCGGCAAGAGACCCAGTACTTC
CASSFGTGRQETQYF
>TRBJ2-1|TRBV7-2|.|.
TGTGCCAGCAGCTTATTGGCTAGGCCGGACAATGAGCAGTTCTTC
CASSLLARPDNEQFF
>TRBJ1-2|TRBV7-9|.|.
TGTGCCAGCAGCTTAGACCCAGCTTATGGCTACACCTTC
CASSLDPAYGYTF
>TRBJ1-3|TRBV6-2/TRBV6-3|.|.
TGTGCCAGCAACCGGGACACTGGAAACACCATATATTTT
CASNRDTGNTIYF
>TRBJ1-1|TRBV27|few|TRBD1
TGTGCCAGCAGTTTTGGGCTCGGACAGGCGACTGAAGCTTTCTTT
CASSFGLGQATEAFF
>TRBJ1-2|TRBV5-1|few|.
TGCGCCAGCAGCCCTGACGTAGTCTATGGCTACACCTTC
CASSPDVVYGYTF
>TRBJ1-2|TRBV6-5|.|.
TGTGCCAGCAGTTCCTCTCCATTTCAGGGGAGATATGGCTACACCTTC
CASSSSPFQGRYGYTF
>TRBJ1-1|TRBV29-1|few|.
TGCAGCGTCCTCAAAACAGGGATGACTGAAGCTTTCTTT
CSVLKTGMTEAFF
>TRBJ2-2|TRBV5-1|once|.
TGCGCCAGCAGCTTTTTCGGGGAGACCGGGGAGCTGTTTTTT
CASSFFGETGELFF
>TRBJ1-2|TRBV20-1|.|TRBD1
TGCAGTGCTAGGGGGGACAGGGACTATGGCTACACCTTC
CSARGDRDYGYTF
>TRBJ1-4|TRBV28|few|.
TGTGCCAGCAGTTTGGGGGGGCGGGTTGAAAAACTGTTTTTT
CASSLGGRVEKLFF
>TRBJ1-2|TRBV24-1|.|TRBD1
TGTGCCACCAGTGATTCCGGGACAGCTGGGTATGGCTACACCTTC
CATSDSGTAGYGYTF
>TRBJ2-2|TRBV6-6|few|.
TGTGCCAGCAGTTGGGGAGTCGGGGAGCTGTTTTTT
CASSWGVGELFF
>TRBJ1-5|TRBV7-2|.|.
TGTGCCAGCAGCTTAGATGGGGGGCGGAGCAATCAGCCCCAGCATTTT
CASSLDGGRSNQPQHF
>TRBJ2-6|TRBV10-3|.|.
TGTGCCATCAGTGCCTCAGTGGGGGGTAACCTTAATAGGGCCAACGTCCTGACTTTC
CAISASVGGNLNRANVLTF
>TRBJ2-7|TRBV29-1|.|.
TGCAGCGTTGAACTATTGAACCGGGACCATCAGTACTTC
CSVELLNRDHQYF
>TRBJ2-1|TRBV7-8|.|.
TGTGCCAGCAGCTTAGGGGCCGATACCTCCTACAATGAGCAGTTCTTC
CASSLGADTSYNEQFF
>TRBJ1-6|TRBV6-6|.|TRBD1
TGTGCCAGCAGTTACGGGGGGGGACAGGGGTCCTCACCCCTCCACTTT
CASSYGGGQGSSPLHF
>TRBJ2-7|TRBV29-1|.|.
TGCAGCGCGTGCCAGGGAGCGAACTCCTACGAGCAGTACTTC
CSACQGANSYEQYF
>TRBJ2-7|TRBV27|few|TRBD2
TGTGCCAGCTCCCCCACGGGACTAGCGGCGGGAGAGCAGCACTTC
CASSPTGLAAGEQHF
>TRBJ1-1|TRBV6-6|.|.
TGTGCCAGCAGTTACGGGGCGGGGAACACTGAAGCTTTCTTT
CASSYGAGNTEAFF
>TRBJ2-4|TRBV6-5|few|.
TGTGCCAGCAGGTCGTCGTGGGGGATAAACATTCAGTACTTC
CASRSSWGINIQYF
>TRBJ1-5|TRBV29-1|.|TRBD1
TGCAGCGTCGCGGGACAGGGAGGAGGAAGCAATCCGCCCCAGCATTTT
CSVAGQGGGSNPPQHF
>TRBJ1-1|TRBV5-5|.|.
TGTGCCAGCAGTCCCAGGGTGAGGGTGAACACTGAAGCTTTCTTT
CASSPRVRVNTEAFF
>TRBJ1-4|TRBV29-1|few|.
TGCAGCGTTTCCGAGGGGGGGGAAAAACTGTTTTTT
CSVSEGGEKLFF
>TRBJ1-4|TRBV5-6|.|.
TGTGCCAGCAGCTTCGTGTGGCAGTCAACTAATGAAAAACTGTTTTTT
CASSFVWQSTNEKLFF
>TRBJ1-1|TRBV7-6|.|.
TGTGCCAGCAGCGACCGGGGCACACACACTGAAGCTTTCTTT
CASSDRGTHTEAFF
>TRBJ2-4|TRBV4-1|many|TRBD2
TGCGCCAGCAGCCATGGACTAGCGGGACAACAGAAGAGCGTTCAGTACTTC
CASSHGLAGQQKSVQYF
>TRBJ2-5|TRBV7-2|.|.
TGTGCCAGCAGCTTAATACGCGGGATGGGAGAGACCCAGTACTTC
CASSLIRGMGETQYF
>TRBJ2-1|TRBV12-3/TRBV12-4|many|.
TGTGCCAGCAGTTTAGAGGCGGGTGGGCAGTTCTTC
CASSLEAGGQFF
>TRBJ2-1|TRBV3-1|few|TRBD2
TGTGCCAGCAGCCAATTCGGGGAGGGGGAGCAGTTCTTC
CASSQFGEGEQFF
>TRBJ1-2|TRBV21-1|once|.
TGTGCCAGCACACAGGGATTCTCTGGCTACACCTTC
CASTQGFSGYTF
>TRBJ1-2|TRBV27|.|.
TGTGCCAGCAGTTCCGCCTCGACTGGGTATGGCTACACCTTC
CASSSASTGYGYTF
>TRBJ1-2|TRBV12-3/TRBV12-4|.|.
TGTGCCAGCAGTCCGGGACGTGATTTTGGCTACACCTTC
CASSPGRDFGYTF
>TRBJ2-7|TRBV20-1|few|.
TGCAGTGCGCGGTGGCGGGGCATGGACGAGCAGTACTTC
CSARWRGMDEQYF
>TRBJ2-1|TRBV9|few|TRBD1
TGTGCCAGCAGCGCCTCCCTTCACAGGGGGCGATCCAATGAGCAGTTCTTC
CASSASLHRGRSNEQFF
>TRBJ2-7|TRBV7-9|.|TRBD1
TGTGCCAGCAGCTTAAAAGGGGGCGCCGGGTACGAGCAGTACTTC
CASSLKGGAGYEQYF
>TRBJ2-6|TRBV28|.|.
TGTGCGCACCAATCGGGGGGCGCTGAAAGGGCCAACGTCCTGACTTTC
CAHQSGGAERANVLTF
>TRBJ1-5|TRBV28|few|TRBD1
TGTGCCAGCAGTCTACAGGGGCGGCGGATAGGTCAGCCCCAGCATTTT
CASSLQGRRIGQPQHF
>TRBJ2-2|TRBV20-1|few|.
TGCAGTGCCCTCCCCCTCCTCGGACGGGTCACCGGGGAGCTGTTTTTT
CSALPLLGRVTGELFF
>TRBJ2-1|TRBV27|few|TRBD2
TGTGCCAGCAGTTTATTAGGGGCTAGCGGGAACTCCTACAATGAGCAGTTCTTC
CASSLLGASGNSYNEQFF
>TRBJ2-7|TRBV29-1|.|.
TGCGCGGGGGCAGGCGCTTCCTACGAGCAGTACTTC
CAGAGASYEQYF
>TRBJ2-5|TRBV7-2|.|.
TGTGCCAGCAGCTTCGGCCAACCCCCTCGGGACATCCAGTACTTC
CASSFGQPPRDIQYF
>TRBJ1-1|TRBV29-1|.|.
TGCAGCGTTGATGGCAGATTGAACACTGAAGCTTTCTTT
CSVDGRLNTEAFF
>TRBJ2-2|TRBV6-6|.|.
TGTGCCAGCATTCCCGGGAGTAAGAACACCGGGGAGCTGTTTTTT
CASIPGSKNTGELFF
>TRBJ2-2|TRBV4-1|few|.
TGCGCCAGCAGCCAAGAGGCGGCAGAACCTCTCACCGGGGAGCTGTTTTTT
CASSQEAAEPLTGELFF
>TRBJ2-5|TRBV28|.|.
TGTGCCACTCGATCCTTCAGGGAGGAGGGGACCCAGTACTTC
CATRSFREEGTQYF
>TRBJ2-7|TRBV29-1|few|.
TGCAGCGCGGAGCAGGGATACGAGCAGTACTTC
CSAEQGYEQYF
>TRBJ2-7|TRBV2|few|.
TGTGCCAGCAAACAGCGAGGATCTTTAACGTACGAGCAGTACTTC
CASKQRGSLTYEQYF
>TRBJ2-5|TRBV3-1|.|.
TGTGCCAGCACCATCACCGACAGGGCGGGGGCGAAAGGAGAGACCCAGTACTTC
CASTITDRAGAKGETQYF